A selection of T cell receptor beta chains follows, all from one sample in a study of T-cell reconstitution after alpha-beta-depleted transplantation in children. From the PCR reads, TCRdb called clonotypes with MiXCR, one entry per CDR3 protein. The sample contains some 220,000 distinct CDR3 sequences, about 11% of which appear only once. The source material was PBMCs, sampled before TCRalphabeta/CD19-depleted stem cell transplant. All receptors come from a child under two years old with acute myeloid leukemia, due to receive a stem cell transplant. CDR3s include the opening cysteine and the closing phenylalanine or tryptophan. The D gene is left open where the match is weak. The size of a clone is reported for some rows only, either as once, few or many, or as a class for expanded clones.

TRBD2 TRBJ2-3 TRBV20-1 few TGCAGTGCTACCGGACTAGCGAGGACGCAGTATTTT CSATGLARTQYF
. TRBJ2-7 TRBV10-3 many TGTGCCATCAGTGCGGCAGCCCGATCCTACGAGCAGTACTTC CAISAAARSYEQYF
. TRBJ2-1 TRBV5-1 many TGCGCCAGCAGCTCATCGACTACCTCCTACAATGAGCAGTTCTTC CASSSSTTSYNEQFF
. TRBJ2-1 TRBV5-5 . TGTGCCAGCAGCTTGGCGGGGAATGCCTACAATGAGCAGTTCTTC CASSLAGNAYNEQFF
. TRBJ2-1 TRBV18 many TGTGCCAGCTCACCAGGGGATGAGCAGTTCTTC CASSPGDEQFF
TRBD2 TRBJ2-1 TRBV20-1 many TGCAGTGCGCTGACTAGCTCCGGTGTCAATGAGCAGTTCTTC CSALTSSGVNEQFF
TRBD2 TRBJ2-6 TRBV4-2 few TGTGCCAGCAGCCCTTCCCCTGGGGGGGGCTCTGGGGCCAACGTCCTGACTTTC CASSPSPGGGSGANVLTF
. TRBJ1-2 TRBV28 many TGTGCCAGCACCCAACAGCGAGGAAGGCAAGGCGGGTATGGCTACACCTTC CASTQQRGRQGGYGYTF
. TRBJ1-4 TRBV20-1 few TGCAGTGCTAGATCCCCTCCAGGGCACGTTGAAAAACTGTTTTTT CSARSPPGHVEKLFF
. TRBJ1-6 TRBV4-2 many TGTGCCAGCAGCCAAGGGTCAGGGCCGAATTCACCCCTCCACTTT CASSQGSGPNSPLHF
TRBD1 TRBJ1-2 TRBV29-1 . TGCAGCGTTGGTGGGACAGCCCCGGGGGGCTACACCTTC CSVGGTAPGGYTF
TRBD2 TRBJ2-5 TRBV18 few TGTGCCAGCTCACCGTTACCGGGACTAGCGGGAGAAGAGACCCAGTACTTC CASSPLPGLAGEETQYF
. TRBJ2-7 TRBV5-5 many TGTGCCAGCAGCTCCTGGGTTAGCTACGAGCAGTACTTC CASSSWVSYEQYF
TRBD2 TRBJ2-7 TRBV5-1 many TGCGCCAGCAGCCAGGGACTAGCGGGGCCCTACGAGCAGTACTTC CASSQGLAGPYEQYF
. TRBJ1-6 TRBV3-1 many TGTGCCAGCAGCCAACAGGCGCCGGAACCACCCCTCCACTTT CASSQQAPEPPLHF
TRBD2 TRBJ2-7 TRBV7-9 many TGTGCCAGCAGCTCCTCCCTAGCGGGAGGTTTCTACGAGCAGTACTTC CASSSSLAGGFYEQYF
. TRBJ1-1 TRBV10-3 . TGTGCCATCAGTACGGCAGACTTAAGGGCTTTCTTT CAISTADLRAFF
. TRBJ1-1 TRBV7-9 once TGTGCCAGCAGCCCGGCGACAGTGAACACTGAAGCTTTCTTT CASSPATVNTEAFF
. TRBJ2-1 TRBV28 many TGTGCCAGCAACTCCGGACAGAGCTCCTACAATGAGCAGTTCTTC CASNSGQSSYNEQFF
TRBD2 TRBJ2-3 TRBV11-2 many TGTGCCAGCAGCTTTCCAGCGGGAAACACAGATACGCAGTATTTT CASSFPAGNTDTQYF
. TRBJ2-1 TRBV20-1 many TGCAGTGCTAGAGGCAGGGGTAGCTACAATGAGCAGTTCTTC CSARGRGSYNEQFF
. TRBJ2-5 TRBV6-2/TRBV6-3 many TGTGCCAGCAGCGACCGTATTGAGACCCAGTACTTC CASSDRIETQYF
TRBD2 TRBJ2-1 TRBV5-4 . TGTGTCAGCACCCTCGGACTAGCCAACAATGAGCAGTTCTTC CVSTLGLANNEQFF
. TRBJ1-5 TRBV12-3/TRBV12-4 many TGTGCCAGCAGTTCGGACAGTATCAATCAGCCCCAGCATTTT CASSSDSINQPQHF
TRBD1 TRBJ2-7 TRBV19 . TGTGCCAGTAGTACCCGAGCGGACAGGGGGCGGTTCGAGCAGTACTTC CASSTRADRGRFEQYF
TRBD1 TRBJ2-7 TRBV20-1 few TGCAGTGCTTCCCGGGACAGCCTCTACGAGCAGTACTTC CSASRDSLYEQYF
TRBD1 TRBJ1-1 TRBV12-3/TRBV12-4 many TGTGCCAGCACCCGGACAGGTCAATCTGAAGCTTTCTTT CASTRTGQSEAFF
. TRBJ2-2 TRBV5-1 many TGCGCCAGCAGCTTCACAGGCCTTGGGGGGGAGCTGTTTTTT CASSFTGLGGELFF
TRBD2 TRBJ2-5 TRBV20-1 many TGCAGTGCTAATAGACTAGCGGGTTTAGGAGAGACCCAGTACTTC CSANRLAGLGETQYF
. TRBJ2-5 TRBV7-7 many TGTGCCAGCAGCTTAGTTGGCAGCCAAGAGACCCAGTACTTC CASSLVGSQETQYF
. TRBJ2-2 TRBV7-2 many TGTGCCAGCACCCTCTTAAGAATGAACGGCCCCGGGGAGCTGTTTTTT CASTLLRMNGPGELFF
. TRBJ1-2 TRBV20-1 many TGCAGTCCTACTTTAGGGGGGCGCGATGGCTACACCTTC CSPTLGGRDGYTF
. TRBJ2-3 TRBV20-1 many TGCAGTGCCAGAGGGAGTTTTACAGATACGCAGTATTTT CSARGSFTDTQYF
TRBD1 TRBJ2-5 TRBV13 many TGTGCCAGCAGCTATCGCCTAGGACAGGGTCTTCGAGAGACCCAGTACTTC CASSYRLGQGLRETQYF
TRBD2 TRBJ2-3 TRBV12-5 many TGTGCTAGTGCCCTTCCTCCCAGCGGGGGTGCGACAGATACGCAGTATTTT CASALPPSGGATDTQYF
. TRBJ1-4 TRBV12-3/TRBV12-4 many TGTGCCAGCAGCGCTCCCGTATGGGGCGAAAAACTGTTTTTT CASSAPVWGEKLFF
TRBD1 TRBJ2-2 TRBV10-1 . TGCGCCAGCAGTGATGTAGGACAGGCCGGGGAGCTGTTTTTT CASSDVGQAGELFF
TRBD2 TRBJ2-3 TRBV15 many TGTGCCACCAGCAGAGATCCGGGACTAGCGGGAGTGAGAGATACGCAGTATTTT CATSRDPGLAGVRDTQYF
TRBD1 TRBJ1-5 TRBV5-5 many TGTGCCAGCAGCCCCACAGGGGGTATAGGCAATCAGCCCCAGCATTTT CASSPTGGIGNQPQHF
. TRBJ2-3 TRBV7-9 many TGTGCCAGCAGCGGCCTGGGGGACAACACAGATACGCAGTATTTT CASSGLGDNTDTQYF
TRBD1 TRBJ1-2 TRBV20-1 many TGCAGTGCTAGGTCCTACAGGGGTGGCTACACCTTC CSARSYRGGYTF
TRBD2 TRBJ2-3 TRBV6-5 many TGTGCCAGCAGTTATACTAGCGGAAGCACAGATACGCAGTATTTT CASSYTSGSTDTQYF
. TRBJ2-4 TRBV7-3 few TGTGCCAGCAGCGGAGGGGACGCGGGCAAAAACATTCAGTACTTC CASSGGDAGKNIQYF
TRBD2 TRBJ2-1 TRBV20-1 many TGCAGTGCTAGAGTGGTGGGCGGGAGGCCCTCGTACAATGAGCAGTTCTTC CSARVVGGRPSYNEQFF
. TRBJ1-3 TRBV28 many TGTGCCAGCACCCGTGGGGGGGCTGGAAACACCATATATTTT CASTRGGAGNTIYF